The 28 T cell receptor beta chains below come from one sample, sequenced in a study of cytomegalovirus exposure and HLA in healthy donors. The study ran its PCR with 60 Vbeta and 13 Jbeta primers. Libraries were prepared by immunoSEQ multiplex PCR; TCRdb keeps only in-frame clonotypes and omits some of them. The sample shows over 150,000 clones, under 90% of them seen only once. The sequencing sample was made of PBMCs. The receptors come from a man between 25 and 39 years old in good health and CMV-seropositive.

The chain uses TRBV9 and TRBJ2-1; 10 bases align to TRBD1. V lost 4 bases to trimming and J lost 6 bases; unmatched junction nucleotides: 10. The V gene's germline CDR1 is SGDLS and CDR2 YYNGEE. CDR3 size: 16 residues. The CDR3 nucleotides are TGTGCCAGCAGCCCTAGGACAGGGGGTCTGGTCAATGAGCAGTTCTTC. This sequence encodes CASSPRTGGLVNEQFF.

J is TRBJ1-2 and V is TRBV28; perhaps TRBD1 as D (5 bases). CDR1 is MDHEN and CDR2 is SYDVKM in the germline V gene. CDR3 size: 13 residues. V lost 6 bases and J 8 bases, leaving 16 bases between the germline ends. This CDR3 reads CASRTTGARGYTF. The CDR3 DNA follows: TGTGCCAGCAGAACAACAGGCGCGAGGGGCTACACCTTC.

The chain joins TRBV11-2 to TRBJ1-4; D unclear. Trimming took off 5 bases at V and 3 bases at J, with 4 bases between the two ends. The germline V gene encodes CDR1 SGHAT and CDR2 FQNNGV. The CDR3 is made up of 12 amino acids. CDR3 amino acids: CASSRANEKLFF. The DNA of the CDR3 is TGTGCCAGCAGCCGAGCTAATGAAAAACTGTTTTTT.

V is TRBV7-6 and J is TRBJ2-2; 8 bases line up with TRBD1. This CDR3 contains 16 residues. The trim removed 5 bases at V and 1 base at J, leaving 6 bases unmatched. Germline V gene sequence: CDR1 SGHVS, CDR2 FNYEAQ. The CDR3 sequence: CASSLTGTGNTGELFF. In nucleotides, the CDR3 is TGTGCCAGCAGCCTAACCGGGACAGGGAACACCGGGGAGCTGTTTTTT.

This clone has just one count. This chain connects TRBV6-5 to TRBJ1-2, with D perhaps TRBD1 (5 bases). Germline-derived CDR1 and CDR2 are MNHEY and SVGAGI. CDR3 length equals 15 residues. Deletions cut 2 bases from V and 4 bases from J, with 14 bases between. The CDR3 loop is CASSYGRRVPYGYTF. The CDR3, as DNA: TGTGCCAGCAGTTACGGACGCAGGGTACCCTATGGCTACACCTTC.

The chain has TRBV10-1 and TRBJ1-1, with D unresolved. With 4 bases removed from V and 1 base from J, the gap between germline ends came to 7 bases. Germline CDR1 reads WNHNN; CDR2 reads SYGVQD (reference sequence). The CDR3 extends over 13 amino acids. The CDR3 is CASSVGANTEAFF. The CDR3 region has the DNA TGCGCCAGCAGTGTAGGAGCGAACACTGAAGCTTTCTTT.

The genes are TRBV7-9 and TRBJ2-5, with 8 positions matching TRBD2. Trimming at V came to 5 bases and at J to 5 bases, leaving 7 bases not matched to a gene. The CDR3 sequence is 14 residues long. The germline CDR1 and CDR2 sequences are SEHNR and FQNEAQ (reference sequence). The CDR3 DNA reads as TGTGCCAGCAGCCCCAGTAGCGGGAAGGAGACCCAGTACTTC. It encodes CASSPSSGKETQYF.

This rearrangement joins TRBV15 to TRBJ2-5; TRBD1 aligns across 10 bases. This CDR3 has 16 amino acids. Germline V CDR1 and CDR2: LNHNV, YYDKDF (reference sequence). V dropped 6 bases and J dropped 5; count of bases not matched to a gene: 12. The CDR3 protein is CATRKRRQGAGETQYF. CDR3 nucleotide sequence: TGTGCCACCAGAAAGAGACGACAGGGGGCAGGGGAGACCCAGTACTTC.

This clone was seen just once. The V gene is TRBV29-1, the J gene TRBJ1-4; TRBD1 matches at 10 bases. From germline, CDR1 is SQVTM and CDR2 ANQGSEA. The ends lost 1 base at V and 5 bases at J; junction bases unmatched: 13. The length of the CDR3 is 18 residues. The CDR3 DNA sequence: TGCAGCGTTGAAGTTTCGGACAGGGGGGGTCCCCTAAATGAAAAACTGTTTTTT. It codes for CSVEVSDRGGPLNEKLFF.

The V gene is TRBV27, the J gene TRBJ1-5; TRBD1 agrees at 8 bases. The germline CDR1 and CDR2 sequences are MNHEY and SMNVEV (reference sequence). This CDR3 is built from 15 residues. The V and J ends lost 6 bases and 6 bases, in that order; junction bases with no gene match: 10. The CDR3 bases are TGTGCCAGCAGCCCCTTCCCAGGGGGCCTTCAGCCCCAGCATTTT. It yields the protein CASSPFPGGLQPQHF.

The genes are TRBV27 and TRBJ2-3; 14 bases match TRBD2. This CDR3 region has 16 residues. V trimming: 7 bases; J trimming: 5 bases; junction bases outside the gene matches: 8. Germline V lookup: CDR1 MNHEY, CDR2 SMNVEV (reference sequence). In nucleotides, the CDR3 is TGTGCCAGCATTCCAACCGGGACTAGCGGGAGAGATACGCAGTATTTT. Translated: CASIPTGTSGRDTQYF.

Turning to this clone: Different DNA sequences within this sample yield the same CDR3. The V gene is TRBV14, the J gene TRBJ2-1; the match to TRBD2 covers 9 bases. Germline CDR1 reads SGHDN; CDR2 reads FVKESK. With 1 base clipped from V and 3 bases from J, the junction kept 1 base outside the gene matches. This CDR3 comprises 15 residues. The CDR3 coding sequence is TGTGCCAGCAGCCAAGCACTAGCGGGCTACAATGAGCAGTTCTTC. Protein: CASSQALAGYNEQFF.

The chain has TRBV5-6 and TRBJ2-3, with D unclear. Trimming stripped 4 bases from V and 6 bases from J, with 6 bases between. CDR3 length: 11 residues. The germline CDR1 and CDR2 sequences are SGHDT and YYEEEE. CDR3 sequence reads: CASSLGDTQYF. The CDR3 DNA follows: TGTGCCAGCAGCCTCGGGGATACGCAGTATTTT.

The CDR3 here is CSDTGSVTQYF. The CDR3 DNA is TGCAGCGACACAGGGTCTGTGACCCAGTACTTC. J is TRBJ2-5 and V is TRBV29-1; TRBD1 is a possible D gene (6 bases). Per the germline V gene, CDR1 is SQVTM and CDR2 is ANQGSEA. There are 11 residues in the CDR3. V shed 7 bases and J shed 7 bases, with 13 bases lying between them.

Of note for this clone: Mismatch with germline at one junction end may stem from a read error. The CDR3 DNA follows: TGTGCCAGTTCGACAGGTTTGCAAGGGACCCAGTACTTC. Its protein is CASSTGLQGTQYF. J is TRBJ2-5 and V is TRBV2; possibly TRBD1 for D (6 bases). Germline assignment: CDR1 SNHLY and CDR2 FYNNEI. There are 13 residues in the CDR3.

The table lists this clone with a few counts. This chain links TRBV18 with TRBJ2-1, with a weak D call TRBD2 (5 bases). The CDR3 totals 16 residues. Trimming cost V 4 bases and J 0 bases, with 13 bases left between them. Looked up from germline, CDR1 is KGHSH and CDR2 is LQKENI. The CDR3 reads CASSLQRTHSYNEQFF. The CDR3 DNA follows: TGTGCCAGCTCACTTCAACGGACTCACTCCTACAATGAGCAGTTCTTC. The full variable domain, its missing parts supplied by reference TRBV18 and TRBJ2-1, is NAGVMQNPRHLVRRRGQEARLRCSPMKGHSHVYWYRQLPEEGLKFMVYLQKENIIDESGMPKERFSAEFPKEGPSILRIQQVVRGDSAAYFCASSLQRTHSYNEQFFGPGTRLTVL.

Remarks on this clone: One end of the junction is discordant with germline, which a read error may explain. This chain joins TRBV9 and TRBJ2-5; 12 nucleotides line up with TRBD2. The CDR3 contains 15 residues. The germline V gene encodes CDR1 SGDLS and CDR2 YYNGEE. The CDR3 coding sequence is TGTGCCGGCAGCGTGGGACTAGCGGGCCAAGAGACCCAGTACTTC. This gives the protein CAGSVGLAGQETQYF.

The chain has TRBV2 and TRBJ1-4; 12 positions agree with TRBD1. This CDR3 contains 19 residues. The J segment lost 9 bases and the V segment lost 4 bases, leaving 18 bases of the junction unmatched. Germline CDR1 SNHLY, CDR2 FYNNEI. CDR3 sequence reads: CASSASGTGGTARVKKLFF. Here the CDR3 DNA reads TGTGCCAGCAGTGCAAGCGGGACAGGGGGCACGGCCCGCGTGAAAAAACTGTTTTTT.

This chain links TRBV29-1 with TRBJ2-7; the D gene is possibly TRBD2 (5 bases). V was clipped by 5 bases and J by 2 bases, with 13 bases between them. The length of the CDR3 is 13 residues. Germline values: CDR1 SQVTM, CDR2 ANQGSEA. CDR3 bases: TGCAGCGTTAAACCGGACTCTACCTACGAGCAGTACTTC. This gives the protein CSVKPDSTYEQYF.

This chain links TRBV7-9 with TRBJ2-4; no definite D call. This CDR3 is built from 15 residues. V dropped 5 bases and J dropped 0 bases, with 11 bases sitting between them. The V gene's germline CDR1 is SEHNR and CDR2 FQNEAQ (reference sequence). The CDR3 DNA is TGTGCCAGCAGCCCCGGGTCGCTAGCCAAAAACATTCAGTACTTC. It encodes CASSPGSLAKNIQYF.

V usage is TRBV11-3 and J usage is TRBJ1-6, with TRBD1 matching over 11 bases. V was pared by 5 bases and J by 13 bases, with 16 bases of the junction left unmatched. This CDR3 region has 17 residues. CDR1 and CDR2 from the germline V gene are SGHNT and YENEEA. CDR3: CASSREGQGADGAPLHF. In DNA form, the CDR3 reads TGTGCCAGCAGCCGTGAAGGACAGGGGGCTGACGGCGCGCCCCTCCACTTT.

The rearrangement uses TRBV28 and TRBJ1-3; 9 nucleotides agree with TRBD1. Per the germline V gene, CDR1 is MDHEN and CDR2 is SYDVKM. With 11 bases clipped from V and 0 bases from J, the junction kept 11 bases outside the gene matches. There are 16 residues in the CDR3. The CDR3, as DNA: TGTGCCTCAAAGCGGACAGGGGCCTACTCTGGAAACACCATATATTTT. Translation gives CASKRTGAYSGNTIYF.

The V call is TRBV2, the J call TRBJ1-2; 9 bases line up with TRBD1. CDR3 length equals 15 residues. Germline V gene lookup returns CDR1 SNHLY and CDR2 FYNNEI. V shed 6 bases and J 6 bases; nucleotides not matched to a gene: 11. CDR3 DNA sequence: TGTGCCAGCAGAGCCACCGGGACAGGGACAAATGGCTACACCTTC. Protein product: CASRATGTGTNGYTF.

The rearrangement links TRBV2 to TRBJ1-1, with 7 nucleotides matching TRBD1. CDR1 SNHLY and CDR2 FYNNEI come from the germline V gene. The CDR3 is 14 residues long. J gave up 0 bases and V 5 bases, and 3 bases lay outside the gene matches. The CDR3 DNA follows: TGTGCCAGCAGTTGGGACAGCATGAACACTGAAGCTTTCTTT. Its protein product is CASSWDSMNTEAFF.

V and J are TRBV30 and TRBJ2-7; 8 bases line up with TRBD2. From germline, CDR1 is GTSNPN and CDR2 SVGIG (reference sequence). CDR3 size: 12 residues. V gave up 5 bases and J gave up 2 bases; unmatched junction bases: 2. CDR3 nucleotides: TGTGCCTGGGGGGGACTAGCCTACGAGCAGTACTTC. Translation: CAWGGLAYEQYF.

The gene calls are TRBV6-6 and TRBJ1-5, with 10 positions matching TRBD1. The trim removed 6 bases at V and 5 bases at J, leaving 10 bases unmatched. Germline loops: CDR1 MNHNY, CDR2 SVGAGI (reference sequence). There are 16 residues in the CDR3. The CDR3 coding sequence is TGTGCCAGCAGAATCCGACAGGGGGCGGGTTATCAGCCCCAGCATTTT. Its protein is CASRIRQGAGYQPQHF.

The CDR3 DNA is TGTGCCAGCAGTTACGCTGTGGAGGGGAACACTGAAGCTTTCTTT. Translating it yields CASSYAVEGNTEAFF. The rearrangement joins TRBV6-6 to TRBJ1-1; D not certain. The CDR3 contains 15 residues. The V gene lost 2 bases and the J gene lost 1 base, with 11 bases spanning the gap. Germline CDR1 is MNHNY and CDR2 is SVGAGI (reference sequence).

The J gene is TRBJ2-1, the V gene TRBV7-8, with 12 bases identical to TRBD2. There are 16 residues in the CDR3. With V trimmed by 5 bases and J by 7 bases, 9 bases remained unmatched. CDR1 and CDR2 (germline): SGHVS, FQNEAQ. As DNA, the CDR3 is TGTGCCAGCAGCCCCCATCCTAGCGGGAGGGTTAATGAGCAGTTCTTC. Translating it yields CASSPHPSGRVNEQFF.